This T cell receptor beta chain comes out of a study of T cells in Graves' hyperthyroidism and ophthalmopathy. Regarding the study as a whole: Stable hyperthyroidism was separated from ophthalmopathy by a model based on 13 V-J features.

Amplification of TCR beta CDR3 regions used RNA as the template. An initial round of RT-PCR targeting the TCR CDR3 relied on the HTBI primer set. MiXCR, run by TCRdb on the multiplex PCR reads, gives a single entry per CDR3 protein. The sample shows roughly 840,000 distinct CDR3 sequences, 38% of them seen only once. Only a few counts were recorded for this clonotype. The antigen is unknown. The CDR3 covers 13 residues. V lost 6 bases to trimming and J lost 6 bases, with 14 bases between them. The study enrolled patients aged 18 to 65 with newly diagnosed hyperthyroidism of under 2 months' duration. Exclusion of a patient resulted from uncontrolled infection, other autoimmune disease, pregnancy or lactation.

The receptor's source is a man aged 18 to 30 with Graves' hyperthyroidism. This chain links TRBV12-3 or TRBV12-4 with TRBJ1-1, with D hard to call. Sequencing input: blood. This chain's CDR3 is CASRRMGGAEAFF. The CDR3 DNA sequence: TGTGCCAGCAGGAGGATGGGTGGCGCTGAAGCTTTCTTT.